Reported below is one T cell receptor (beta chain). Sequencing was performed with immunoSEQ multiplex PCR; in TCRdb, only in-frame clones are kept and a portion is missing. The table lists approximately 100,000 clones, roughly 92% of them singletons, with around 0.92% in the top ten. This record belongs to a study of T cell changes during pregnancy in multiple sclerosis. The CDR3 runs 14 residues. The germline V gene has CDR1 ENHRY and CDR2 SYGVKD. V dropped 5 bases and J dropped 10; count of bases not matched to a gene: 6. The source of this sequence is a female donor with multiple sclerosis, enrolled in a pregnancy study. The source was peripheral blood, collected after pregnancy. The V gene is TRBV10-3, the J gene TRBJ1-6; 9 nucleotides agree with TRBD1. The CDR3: CAISQRTGESPLHF. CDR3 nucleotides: TGTGCCATCAGTCAACGGACAGGGGAATCACCCCTCCACTTT.